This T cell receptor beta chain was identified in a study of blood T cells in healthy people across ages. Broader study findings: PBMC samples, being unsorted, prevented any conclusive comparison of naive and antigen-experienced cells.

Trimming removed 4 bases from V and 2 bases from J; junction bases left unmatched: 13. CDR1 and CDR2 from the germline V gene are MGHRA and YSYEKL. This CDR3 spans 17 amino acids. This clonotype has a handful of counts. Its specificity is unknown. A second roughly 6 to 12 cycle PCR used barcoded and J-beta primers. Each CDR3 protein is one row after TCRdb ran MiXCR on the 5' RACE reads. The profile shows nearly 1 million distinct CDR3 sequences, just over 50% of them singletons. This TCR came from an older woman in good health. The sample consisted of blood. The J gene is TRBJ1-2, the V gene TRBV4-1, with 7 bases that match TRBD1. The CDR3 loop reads CASSPSLSTGRNYGYTF. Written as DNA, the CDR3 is TGCGCCAGCAGCCCCTCTCTGTCGACAGGGAGGAACTATGGCTACACCTTC.